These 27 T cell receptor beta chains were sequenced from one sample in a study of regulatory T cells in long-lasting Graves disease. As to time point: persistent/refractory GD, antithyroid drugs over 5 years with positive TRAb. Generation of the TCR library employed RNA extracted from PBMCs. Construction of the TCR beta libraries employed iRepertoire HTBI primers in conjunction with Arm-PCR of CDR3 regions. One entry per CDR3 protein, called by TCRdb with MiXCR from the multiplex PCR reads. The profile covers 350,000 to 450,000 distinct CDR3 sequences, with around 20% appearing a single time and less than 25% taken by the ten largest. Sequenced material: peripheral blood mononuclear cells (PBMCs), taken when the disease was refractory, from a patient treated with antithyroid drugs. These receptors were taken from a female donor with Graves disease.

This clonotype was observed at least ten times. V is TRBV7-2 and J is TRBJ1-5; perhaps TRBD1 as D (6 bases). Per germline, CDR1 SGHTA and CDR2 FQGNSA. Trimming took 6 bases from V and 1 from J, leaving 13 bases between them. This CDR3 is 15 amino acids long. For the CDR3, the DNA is TGTGCCAGCAGTTCAGGGGATGGGAGCAATCAGCCCCAGCATTTT. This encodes CASSSGDGSNQPQHF.

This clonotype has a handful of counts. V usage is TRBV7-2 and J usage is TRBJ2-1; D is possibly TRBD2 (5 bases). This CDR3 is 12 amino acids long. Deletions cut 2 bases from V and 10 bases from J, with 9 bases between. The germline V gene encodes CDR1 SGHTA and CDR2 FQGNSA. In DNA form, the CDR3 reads TGTGCCAGCAGCTTACCGAGACTAGAGCAGTTCTTC. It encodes CASSLPRLEQFF.

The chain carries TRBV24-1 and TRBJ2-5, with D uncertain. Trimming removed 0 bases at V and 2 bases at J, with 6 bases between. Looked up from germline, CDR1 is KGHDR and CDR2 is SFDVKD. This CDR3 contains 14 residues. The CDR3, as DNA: TGTGCCACCAGTGATTTGGACAATCAAGAGACCCAGTACTTC. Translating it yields CATSDLDNQETQYF.

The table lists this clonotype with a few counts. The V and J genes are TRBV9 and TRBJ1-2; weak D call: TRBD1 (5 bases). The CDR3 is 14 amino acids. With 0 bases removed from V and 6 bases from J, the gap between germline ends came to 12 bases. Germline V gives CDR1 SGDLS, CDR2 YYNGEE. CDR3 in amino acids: CASSVEIGTDGYTF. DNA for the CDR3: TGTGCCAGCAGCGTAGAGATAGGGACCGATGGCTACACCTTC. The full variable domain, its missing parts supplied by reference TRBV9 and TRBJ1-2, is DSGVTQTPKHLITATGQRVTLRCSPRSGDLSVYWYQQSLDQGLQFLIQYYNGEERAKGNILERFSAQQFPDLHSELNLSSLELGDSALYFCASSVEIGTDGYTFGSGTRLTVV.

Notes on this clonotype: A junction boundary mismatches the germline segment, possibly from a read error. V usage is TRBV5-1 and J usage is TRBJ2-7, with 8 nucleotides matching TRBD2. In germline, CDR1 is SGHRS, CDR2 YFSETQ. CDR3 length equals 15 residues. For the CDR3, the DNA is TGCGCCCGCAGCTTGGGGAGCGGGAGTGTTTCCGAGCAGTACTTC. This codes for CARSLGSGSVSEQYF.

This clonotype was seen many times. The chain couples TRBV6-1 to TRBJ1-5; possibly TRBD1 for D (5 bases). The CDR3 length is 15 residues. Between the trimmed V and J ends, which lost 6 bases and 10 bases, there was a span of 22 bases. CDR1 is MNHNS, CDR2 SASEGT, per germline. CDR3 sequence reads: CASRQRTSAISPQHF. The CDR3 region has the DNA TGTGCCAGCAGACAACGGACATCAGCAATCAGCCCCCAGCATTTT.

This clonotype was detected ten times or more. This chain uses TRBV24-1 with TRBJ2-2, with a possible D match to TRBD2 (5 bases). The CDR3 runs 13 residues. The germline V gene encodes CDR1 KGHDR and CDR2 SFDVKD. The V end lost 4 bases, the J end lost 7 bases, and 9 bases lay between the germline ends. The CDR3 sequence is CATSERAGGELFF. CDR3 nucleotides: TGTGCCACCAGTGAGAGGGCCGGCGGGGAGCTGTTTTTT.

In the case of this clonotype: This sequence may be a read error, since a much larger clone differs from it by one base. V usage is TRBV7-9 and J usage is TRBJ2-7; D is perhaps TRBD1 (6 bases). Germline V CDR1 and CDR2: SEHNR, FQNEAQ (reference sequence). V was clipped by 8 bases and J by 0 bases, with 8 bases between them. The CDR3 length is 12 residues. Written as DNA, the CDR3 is TGTGCCAGCGGGGACACCTCCTACGAGCAGTACTTC. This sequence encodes CASGDTSYEQYF.

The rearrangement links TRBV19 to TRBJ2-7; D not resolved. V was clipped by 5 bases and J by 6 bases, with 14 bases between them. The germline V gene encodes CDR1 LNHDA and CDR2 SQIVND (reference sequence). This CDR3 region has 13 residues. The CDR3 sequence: CASSLMESTEQYF. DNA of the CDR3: TGTGCCAGTAGTCTAATGGAATCTACCGAGCAGTACTTC.

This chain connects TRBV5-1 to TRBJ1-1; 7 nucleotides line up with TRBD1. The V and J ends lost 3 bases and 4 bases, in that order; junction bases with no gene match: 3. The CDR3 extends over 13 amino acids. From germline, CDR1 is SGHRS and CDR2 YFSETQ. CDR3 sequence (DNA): TGCGCCAGCAGCTCCCGGGACAGCACTGAAGCTTTCTTT. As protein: CASSSRDSTEAFF. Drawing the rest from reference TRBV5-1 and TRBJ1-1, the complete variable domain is KAGVTQTPRYLIKTRGQQVTLSCSPISGHRSVSWYQQTPGQGLQFLFEYFSETQRNKGNFPGRFSGRQFSNSRSEMNVSTLELGDSALYLCASSSRDSTEAFFGQGTRLTVV.

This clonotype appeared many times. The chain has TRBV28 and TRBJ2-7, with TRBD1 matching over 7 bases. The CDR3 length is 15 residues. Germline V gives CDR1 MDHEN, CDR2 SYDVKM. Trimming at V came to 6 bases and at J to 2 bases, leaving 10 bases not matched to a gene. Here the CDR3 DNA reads TGTGCCAGCAGCGTCACAGGGGCCGGAACCTACGAGCAGTACTTC. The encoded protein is CASSVTGAGTYEQYF.

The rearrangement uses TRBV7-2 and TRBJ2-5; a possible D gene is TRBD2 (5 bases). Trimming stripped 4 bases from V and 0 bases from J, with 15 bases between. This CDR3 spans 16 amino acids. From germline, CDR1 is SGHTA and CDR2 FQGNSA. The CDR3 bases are TGTGCCAGCAGCTCCGGGCTTCGAGGGTACCAAGAGACCCAGTACTTC. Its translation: CASSSGLRGYQETQYF. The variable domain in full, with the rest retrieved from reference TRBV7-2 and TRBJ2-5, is GAGVSQSPSNKVTEKGKDVELRCDPISGHTALYWYRQSLGQGLEFLIYFQGNSAPDKSGLPSDRFSAERTGGSVSTLTIQRTQQEDSAVYLCASSSGLRGYQETQYFGPGTRLLVL.

The CDR3 nucleotides read TGTGCCAGCAGTCCCCCCCCGGGACAGGGAACTGAAAAACTGTTTTTT. This sequence encodes CASSPPPGQGTEKLFF. The chain uses TRBV28 and TRBJ1-4, with 9 bases fitting TRBD1. CDR1 is MDHEN and CDR2 is SYDVKM in the germline V gene. The junction had 11 bases not matched to a gene; V was cut back by 5 bases and J by 7 bases. CDR3 length equals 16 residues. Filled out from reference TRBV28 and TRBJ1-4, the complete variable domain reads DVKVTQSSRYLVKRTGEKVFLECVQDMDHENMFWYRQDPGLGLRLIYFSYDVKMKEKGDIPEGYSVSREKKERFSLILESASTNQTSMYLCASSPPPGQGTEKLFFGSGTQLSVL.

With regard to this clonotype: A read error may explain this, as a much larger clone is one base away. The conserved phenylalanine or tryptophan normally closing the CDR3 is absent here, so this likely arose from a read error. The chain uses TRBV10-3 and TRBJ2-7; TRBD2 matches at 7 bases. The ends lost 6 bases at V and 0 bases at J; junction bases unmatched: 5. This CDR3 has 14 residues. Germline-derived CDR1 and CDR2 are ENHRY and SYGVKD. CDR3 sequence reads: CAISRDYSSYEQYS. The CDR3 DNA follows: TGTGCCATCAGCAGGGACTACAGCTCCTACGAGCAGTACTCC.

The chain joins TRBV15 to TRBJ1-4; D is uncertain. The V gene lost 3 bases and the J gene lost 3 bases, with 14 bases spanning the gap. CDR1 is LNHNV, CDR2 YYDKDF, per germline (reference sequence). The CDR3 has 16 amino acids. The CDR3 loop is CATSRMGGRSNEKLFF. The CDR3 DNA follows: TGTGCCACCAGCAGGATGGGTGGCAGATCTAATGAAAAACTGTTTTTT.

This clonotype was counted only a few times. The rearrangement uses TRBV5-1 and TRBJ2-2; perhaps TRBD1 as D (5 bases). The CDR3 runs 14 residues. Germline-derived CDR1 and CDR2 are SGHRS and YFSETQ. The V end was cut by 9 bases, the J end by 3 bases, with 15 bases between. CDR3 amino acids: CATKPTDYTGELFF. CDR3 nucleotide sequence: TGCGCCACCAAACCGACAGACTACACCGGGGAGCTGTTTTTT.

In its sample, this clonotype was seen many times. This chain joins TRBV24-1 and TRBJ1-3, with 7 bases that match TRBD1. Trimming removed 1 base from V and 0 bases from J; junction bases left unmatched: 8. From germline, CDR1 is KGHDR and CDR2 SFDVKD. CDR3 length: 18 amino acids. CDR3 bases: TGTGCCACCAGTGATTTCGAAGGGGGCAAGATCTCTGGAAACACCATATATTTT. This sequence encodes CATSDFEGGKISGNTIYF.

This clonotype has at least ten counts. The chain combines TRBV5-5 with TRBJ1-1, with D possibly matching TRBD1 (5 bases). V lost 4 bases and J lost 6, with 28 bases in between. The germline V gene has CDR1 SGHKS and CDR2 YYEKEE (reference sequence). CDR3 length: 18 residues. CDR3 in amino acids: CASSADGPLVGLGAEAFF. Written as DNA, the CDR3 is TGTGCCAGCAGCGCCGATGGTCCCCTAGTAGGGCTGGGGGCTGAAGCTTTCTTT.

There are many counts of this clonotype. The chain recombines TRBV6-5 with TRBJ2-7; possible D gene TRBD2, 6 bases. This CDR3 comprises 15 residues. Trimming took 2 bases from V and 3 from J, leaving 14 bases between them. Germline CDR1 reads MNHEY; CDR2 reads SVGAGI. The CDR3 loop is CASSYDAAGSYEQYF. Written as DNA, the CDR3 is TGTGCCAGCAGTTACGACGCGGCGGGGAGCTACGAGCAGTACTTC.

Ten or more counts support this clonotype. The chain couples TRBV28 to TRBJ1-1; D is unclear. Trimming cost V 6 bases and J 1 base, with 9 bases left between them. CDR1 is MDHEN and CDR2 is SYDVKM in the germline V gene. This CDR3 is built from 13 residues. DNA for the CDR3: TGTGCCAGCAGCTCACCGGGGAACACTGAAGCTTTCTTT. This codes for CASSSPGNTEAFF.

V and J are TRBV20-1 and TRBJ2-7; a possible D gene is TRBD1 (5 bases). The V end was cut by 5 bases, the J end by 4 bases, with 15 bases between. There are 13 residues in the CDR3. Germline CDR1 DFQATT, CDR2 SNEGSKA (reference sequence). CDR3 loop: CSAYSGNQYEQYF. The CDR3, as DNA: TGCAGTGCTTACTCAGGGAACCAATACGAGCAGTACTTC.

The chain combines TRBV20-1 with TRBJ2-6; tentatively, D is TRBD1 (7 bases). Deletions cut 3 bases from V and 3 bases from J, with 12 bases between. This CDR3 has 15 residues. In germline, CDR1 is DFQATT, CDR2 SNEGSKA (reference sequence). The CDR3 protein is CSASGGGGGANVLTF. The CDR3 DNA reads TGCAGTGCTAGTGGAGGGGGCGGTGGGGCCAACGTCCTGACTTTC.

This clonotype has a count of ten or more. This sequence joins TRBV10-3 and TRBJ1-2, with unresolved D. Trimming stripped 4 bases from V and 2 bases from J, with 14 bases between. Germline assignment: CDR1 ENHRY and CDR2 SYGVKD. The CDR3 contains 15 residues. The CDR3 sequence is CAISAGEGMNYGYTF. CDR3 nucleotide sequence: TGTGCCATCAGTGCCGGGGAGGGAATGAACTATGGCTACACCTTC.

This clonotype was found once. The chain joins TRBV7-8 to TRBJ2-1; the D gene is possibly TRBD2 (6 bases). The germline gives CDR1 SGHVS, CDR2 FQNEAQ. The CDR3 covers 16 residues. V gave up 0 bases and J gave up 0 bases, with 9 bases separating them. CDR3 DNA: TGTGCCAGCAGCTTAGCAACGGGAGTCTCCTACAATGAGCAGTTCTTC. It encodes CASSLATGVSYNEQFF. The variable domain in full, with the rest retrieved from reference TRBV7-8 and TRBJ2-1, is GAGVSQSPRYKVAKRGQDVALRCDPISGHVSLFWYQQALGQGPEFLTYFQNEAQLDKSGLPSDRFFAERPEGSVSTLKIQRTQQEDSAVYLCASSLATGVSYNEQFFGPGTRLTVL.

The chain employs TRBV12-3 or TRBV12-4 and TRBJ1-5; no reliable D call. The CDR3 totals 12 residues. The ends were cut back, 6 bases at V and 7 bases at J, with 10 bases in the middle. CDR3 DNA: TGTGCCAGCAGCCCCCTCGCCCAGCCCCAGCATTTT. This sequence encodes CASSPLAQPQHF.

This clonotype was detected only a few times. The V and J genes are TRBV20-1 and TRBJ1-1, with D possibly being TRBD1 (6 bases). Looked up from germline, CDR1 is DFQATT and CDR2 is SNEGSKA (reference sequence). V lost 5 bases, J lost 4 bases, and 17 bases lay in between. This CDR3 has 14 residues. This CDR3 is CSAPSPGGRTEAFF. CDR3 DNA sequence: TGCAGTGCTCCCAGTCCCGGGGGGCGCACTGAAGCTTTCTTT.

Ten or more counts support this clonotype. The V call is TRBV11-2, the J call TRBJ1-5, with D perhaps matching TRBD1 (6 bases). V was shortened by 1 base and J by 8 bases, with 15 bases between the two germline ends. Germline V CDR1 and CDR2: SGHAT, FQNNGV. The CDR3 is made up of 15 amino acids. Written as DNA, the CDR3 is TGTGCCAGCAGCTTAGGATTGACAGGACAAGAGCCCCAGCATTTT. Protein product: CASSLGLTGQEPQHF. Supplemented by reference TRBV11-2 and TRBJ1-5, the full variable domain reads EAGVAQSPRYKIIEKRQSVAFWCNPISGHATLYWYQQILGQGPKLLIQFQNNGVVDDSQLPKDRFSAERLKGVDSTLKIQPAKLEDSAVYLCASSLGLTGQEPQHFGDGTRLSIL.